One and the same sample provided the 13 T cell receptor beta chains below, sequenced in a study of cytotoxic CD8 clonotypes in ibrutinib-treated CLL. This table comes from immunoSEQ multiplex PCR, and its TCRdb copy is limited to in-frame clones, with some not included. The sample records approximately 300,000 clones, roughly 80% being singletons. The material was PBMCs, obtained before ibrutinib treatment. These receptors were obtained from a human donor with chronic lymphocytic leukemia.

The chain carries TRBV30 and TRBJ1-1; 8 bases fit TRBD1. Germline V gene sequence: CDR1 GTSNPN, CDR2 SVGIG (reference sequence). J was trimmed by 1 base and V by 5 bases; bases with no gene match: 6. The CDR3 extends over 14 amino acids. The CDR3 sequence is CAWGQGRGNTEAFF. CDR3 coding DNA: TGTGCCTGGGGACAGGGTCGGGGGAACACTGAAGCTTTCTTT.

On this clone itself: Other DNA sequences from this sample encode an identical CDR3 as well. This rearrangement joins TRBV28 to TRBJ2-3; D is ambiguous. V shed 1 base and J shed 6 bases, with 5 bases lying between them. The CDR3 has 12 residues. The germline V gene encodes CDR1 MDHEN and CDR2 SYDVKM. The CDR3 DNA is TGTGCCAGCAGTTTATTATCGGATACGCAGTATTTT. It yields the protein CASSLLSDTQYF.

This sequence joins TRBV5-6 and TRBJ2-4, with D possibly being TRBD1 or TRBD2 (6 bases each). V dropped 7 bases and J dropped 7 bases, with 15 bases sitting between them. Germline V gives CDR1 SGHDT, CDR2 YYEEEE. The CDR3 spans 13 residues. This CDR3 is CASGLGAGNIQYF. DNA for the CDR3: TGTGCCAGCGGTTTGGGGGCGGGGAACATTCAGTACTTC.

The chain has TRBV6-1 and TRBJ1-5; D is unclear. Germline CDR1 MNHNS, CDR2 SASEGT. This CDR3 comprises 14 residues. V was pared by 6 bases and J by 3 bases, with 12 bases between. The CDR3 region has the DNA TGTGCCAGCAGAACCGGGGAAGCCAATCAGCCCCAGCATTTT. The encoded protein is CASRTGEANQPQHF.

V usage is TRBV7-2 and J usage is TRBJ2-1; TRBD1 aligns across 7 bases. Germline lookup yields CDR1 SGHTA and CDR2 FQGNSA. Unmatched junction bases numbered 7, after V lost 5 bases and J lost 3 bases. CDR3 length: 15 amino acids. The CDR3 spells CASSPNRQGYNEQFF. In nucleotides, the CDR3 is TGTGCCAGCAGCCCTAACCGACAGGGCTACAATGAGCAGTTCTTC.

This sequence joins TRBV21-1 and TRBJ2-7; the table's D call, TRBD2, was not checked against the DNA. TRBV21-1 is designated a pseudogene. The CDR3 is 15 residues long. CDR3 sequence reads: CASSNRGSLSCEQYF. DNA for the CDR3: TGTGCCAGCAGCAACCGGGGGAGCCTCTCCTGCGAGCAGTACTTC.

This chain joins TRBV4-1 and TRBJ2-3, with D possibly being TRBD1 or TRBD2 (5 bases each). Germline V gene data show CDR1 as MGHRA and CDR2 as YSYEKL. This CDR3 has 18 residues. Deletions cut 1 base from V and 0 bases from J, with 17 bases between. In DNA, the CDR3 is TGCGCCAGCAGCCAAGCGGACGGGGCACTAAAGAGCACAGATACGCAGTATTTT. Its protein product is CASSQADGALKSTDTQYF.

This clone has more than one count but fewer than ten. This sequence joins TRBV2 and TRBJ1-1, with 7 nucleotides matching TRBD1. This CDR3 comprises 18 residues. V trimming: 2 bases; J trimming: 0 bases; junction bases outside the gene matches: 12. Looked up from germline, CDR1 is SNHLY and CDR2 is FYNNEI. The CDR3 DNA reads as TGTGCCAGCAGTGAACATTTTCTGGGACAGCCTGTGAACACTGAAGCTTTCTTT. Translated: CASSEHFLGQPVNTEAFF.

The V and J genes are TRBV28 and TRBJ1-2, with 10 bases fitting TRBD1. This CDR3 contains 16 residues. The V segment lost 5 bases and the J segment 5 bases; nucleotides outside the gene matches: 11. The germline V gene encodes CDR1 MDHEN and CDR2 SYDVKM. The CDR3 DNA reads as TGTGCCAGCAGTCCACACCGGGACAGGGGATATTATGGCTACACCTTC. Its protein is CASSPHRDRGYYGYTF.

The CDR3 DNA reads as TGTGCCAGCAGCATAACAGGGTTCACGGAGCAGTACTTC. Amino acids: CASSITGFTEQYF. The chain is built from TRBV11-2 and TRBJ2-7, with D perhaps matching TRBD1 (6 bases). This CDR3 is 13 amino acids long. Germline V gene sequence: CDR1 SGHAT, CDR2 FQNNGV. V dropped 5 bases and J dropped 7 bases, with 15 bases sitting between them.

The chain's CDR3 is CAISELWEGDTDTQYF. Written as DNA, the CDR3 is TGTGCCATCAGTGAGCTTTGGGAGGGTGACACAGATACGCAGTATTTT. The chain is built from TRBV10-3 and TRBJ2-3; 7 nucleotides line up with TRBD2. Germline V gives CDR1 ENHRY, CDR2 SYGVKD. The CDR3 spans 16 residues. Germline trimming cut 2 bases from V and 2 bases from J; bases unmatched to any gene: 7.

This clone came up a few times. This CDR3 is CASRAGEAGYTF. CDR3 nucleotides: TGTGCCAGCAGGGCAGGGGAGGCTGGCTACACCTTC. This chain connects TRBV2 to TRBJ1-2; a possible D gene is TRBD1 (6 bases). The CDR3 has 12 amino acids. The ends were cut back, 6 bases at V and 7 bases at J, with 12 bases in the middle. Germline CDR1 and CDR2: SNHLY and FYNNEI.

In this sample, this clone turned up a few times. The genes are TRBV11-3 and TRBJ2-1; TRBD2 matches 8 bases. This CDR3 is built from 14 residues. V lost 3 bases and J lost 2; bases outside the gene matches: 0. The germline V gene encodes CDR1 SGHNT and CDR2 YENEEA. The CDR3 bases are TGTGCCAGCAGCTTGACTAGCGCCTACAATGAGCAGTTCTTC. Protein product: CASSLTSAYNEQFF.